These T cell receptor beta chains were read from a single sample in a study of blood T cell repertoires in COVID-19. Produced via immunoSEQ multiplex PCR; TCRdb's table is partial and in-frame only. The data contain under 450,000 clones, around nine tenths of them singletons. Sample: peripheral blood. The receptors were sampled from a woman aged 40 to 49 with COVID-19, enrolled during active disease. Each CDR3 is given with its conserved first and last residue. Each record gives: CDR3 length, J gene, V gene, D gene, CDR3 protein. A D gene is named only where the DNA matches it firmly.

>14|TRBJ1-1|TRBV27|NA
CASRTGILNAEAFF
>15|TRBJ1-2|TRBV9|NA
CASSVGSTANYGYTF
>14|TRBJ2-1|TRBV27|NA
CASSFRGSYNEQFF
>18|TRBJ1-4|TRBV5-1|TRBD1
CASSSYPTGGGTNEKLFF
>13|TRBJ1-1|TRBV12-3/TRBV12-4|NA
CASSFRGRTEAFF
>15|TRBJ1-2|TRBV5-4|TRBD1
CASSLEAGGFYGYTF
>13|TRBJ2-7|TRBV28|NA
CASRQGIPYEQYF
>13|TRBJ2-2|TRBV9|NA
CASSAAMAGELFF
>14|TRBJ1-1|TRBV6-5|TRBD1
CASSYGTGETEAFF
>15|TRBJ1-2|TRBV4-3|NA
CASSQEGVLMHGYTF
>14|TRBJ2-7|TRBV6-5|NA
CASSYMAGPYEQYF
>12|TRBJ1-1|TRBV19|NA
CASSTQGIEAFF
>16|TRBJ2-3|TRBV6-2/TRBV6-3|TRBD2
CASSYQRGGSTDTQYF
>14|TRBJ1-1|TRBV7-3|NA
CASSSLATNTEAFF
>15|TRBJ2-5|TRBV10-3|NA
CAISDRDRTEETQYF
>15|TRBJ1-2|TRBV28|NA
CASSSQGQGDYGYTF
>13|TRBJ1-2|TRBV18|NA
CASSPDEGYGYTF
>15|TRBJ1-5|TRBV28|TRBD1
CASSAPTGGGQPQHF
>16|TRBJ2-7|TRBV5-6|NA
CASSLGMRLYSYEQYF
>15|TRBJ1-3|TRBV4-1|NA
CASSQEANSGNTIYF
>14|TRBJ1-6|TRBV3-1/TRBV3-2|NA
CASSQGGLNSPLHF
>12|TRBJ1-1|TRBV5-1|NA
CASSLEGTEAFF
>16|TRBJ2-1|TRBV5-8|TRBD1
CASSSPPDRVNYEQFF
>14|TRBJ2-7|TRBV7-6|NA
CASSLLEMSYEQYF
>13|TRBJ1-2|TRBV6-5|NA
CASSYTRTYGYTF
>13|TRBJ2-2|TRBV27|NA
CASSFGDPGELFF
>12|TRBJ1-1|TRBV12-3/TRBV12-4|NA
CASSPINTEAFF
>17|TRBJ1-1|TRBV18|NA
CASSPSRLGSMNTEAFF
>17|TRBJ1-5|TRBV5-1|TRBD1
CASSPGVGQGRDQPQHF
>15|TRBJ1-5|TRBV28|TRBD1
CASSLSTGTVQPQHF